These T cell receptor beta chains were read from a single sample in a study of blood T cell repertoires in COVID-19. The method was immunoSEQ multiplex PCR; TCRdb's version includes in-frame clones alone and lacks a portion of them. This sample yields under 140,000 clones, of which approximately 80% are seen a single time; 16% belongs to the top ten. Sequenced sample: peripheral blood. These TCRs come from a woman aged 60-75 years with acute or convalescent COVID-19. Both conserved end residues are part of each CDR3. Each record gives: clone size, V gene, J gene, D gene, CDR3 protein, CDR3 DNA. D genes are given only for firm matches. Clone size is not always given. Where it is, it says once, few, many or a class for expanded clones.

NA	TRBV3-1/TRBV3-2	TRBJ1-4	NA	CASSQGPANEKLFF	TGTGCCAGCAGCCAAGGTCCCGCTAATGAAAAACTGTTTTTT
NA	TRBV11-2	TRBJ2-5	NA	CASSPRWGGQQETQYF	TGTGCCAGCAGCCCACGGTGGGGGGGCCAACAAGAGACCCAGTACTTC
NA	TRBV5-1	TRBJ2-7	TRBD2	CASSLEAFSGGSYEQYF	TGCGCCAGCAGCTTGGAGGCGTTTAGCGGGGGCTCCTACGAGCAGTACTTC
NA	TRBV30	TRBJ2-7	TRBD1	CAWTGTGGPYEQYF	TGTGCCTGGACGGGGACAGGGGGCCCCTACGAGCAGTACTTC
NA	TRBV7-9	TRBJ2-7	NA	CASSIEPQAVPYEQYF	TGTGCCAGCAGCATTGAACCCCAGGCAGTTCCCTACGAGCAGTACTTC
NA	TRBV29-1	TRBJ2-5	NA	CSVATGRRGETQYF	TGCAGCGTTGCCACCGGCCGGAGAGGAGAGACCCAGTACTTC
NA	TRBV11-3	TRBJ2-5	TRBD1	CASSRDRGRETQYF	TGTGCCAGCAGCCGTGACAGGGGGCGTGAGACCCAGTACTTC
once	TRBV19	TRBJ1-4	NA	CASSPPGIRGEKLFF	TGTGCCAGTAGTCCCCCAGGGATCAGGGGTGAAAAACTGTTTTTT
NA	TRBV6-5	TRBJ2-5	TRBD1	CASDRTGLVQETQYF	TGTGCCAGCGACCGGACAGGGCTTGTACAAGAGACCCAGTACTTC
NA	TRBV18	TRBJ1-2	NA	CASSPLGLTNYGYTF	TGTGCCAGCTCACCACTAGGACTGACGAACTATGGCTACACCTTC
NA	TRBV3-1/TRBV3-2	TRBJ2-3	TRBD2	CASSLESGGLGDTQYF	TGTGCCAGCAGCCTTGAGAGCGGGGGGCTAGGAGATACGCAGTATTTT
NA	TRBV4-3	TRBJ2-1	NA	CASSQYPGDEQFF	TGCGCCAGCAGCCAGTACCCGGGGGATGAGCAGTTCTTC
NA	TRBV4-1	TRBJ2-5	NA	CASSQELNLAGGETQYF	TGCGCCAGCAGCCAAGAACTTAACTTGGCAGGTGGAGAGACCCAGTACTTC
NA	TRBV4-3	TRBJ1-6	NA	CASSPDSGSPLHF	TGCGCCAGCAGCCCGGACAGTGGCTCACCCCTCCACTTT
NA	TRBV2	TRBJ2-5	NA	CASSPGLMGETQYF	TGTGCCAGCAGCCCGGGACTCATGGGGGAGACCCAGTACTTC
NA	TRBV18	TRBJ2-3	NA	CASSVELSSTDTQYF	TGTGCCAGCTCGGTGGAGTTGTCTAGCACAGATACGCAGTATTTT
NA	TRBV11-3	TRBJ2-4	TRBD1	CASSWGQGNIQYF	TGTGCCAGCAGCTGGGGACAGGGAAACATTCAGTACTTC
few	TRBV30	TRBJ1-6	NA	CAWRGFWAGNSPLHF	TGTGCCTGGAGGGGCTTCTGGGCTGGTAATTCACCCCTCCACTTT
once	TRBV10-3	TRBJ1-2	TRBD1	CAISESGQGLYGYTF	TGTGCCATCAGTGAGTCTGGACAGGGCCTCTATGGCTACACCTTC
NA	TRBV19	TRBJ2-7	TRBD2	CASSPGGIGYEQYF	TGTGCCAGTAGTCCCGGGGGGATCGGCTACGAGCAGTACTTC
NA	TRBV12-5	TRBJ1-4	NA	CASGFAGGRTNEKLFF	TGTGCTAGTGGTTTTGCGGGGGGCAGAACTAATGAAAAACTGTTTTTT
NA	TRBV9	TRBJ1-3	TRBD1	CASSGRVPGQGATGNTIYF	TGTGCCAGCAGCGGTAGGGTCCCGGGACAGGGTGCAACTGGAAACACCATATATTTT
NA	TRBV5-1	TRBJ2-2	TRBD2	CASSLGGGRTGELFF	TGCGCCAGCAGCTTAGGCGGGGGGCGGACCGGGGAGCTGTTTTTT
NA	TRBV15	TRBJ1-3	NA	CATSRDPGAGNTIYF	TGTGCCACCAGCAGAGATCCGGGGGCTGGAAACACCATATATTTT
NA	TRBV15	TRBJ2-2	TRBD1	CATSSYQGQGYTGELFF	TGTGCCACCAGCTCATATCAGGGACAGGGCTACACCGGGGAGCTGTTTTTT
NA	TRBV10-3	TRBJ2-3	NA	CAISEGGTDTQYF	TGTGCCATCAGTGAAGGGGGCACAGATACGCAGTATTTT
NA	TRBV30	TRBJ1-5	NA	CAWSEEGNQPQHF	TGTGCCTGGAGTGAGGAGGGCAATCAGCCCCAGCATTTT